These 18 T cell receptor beta chains share one sample of origin, sequenced in a study of T cell responses to AZD1222 COVID-19 vaccine. Sequenced by immunoSEQ multiplex PCR; TCRdb stores in-frame clones only, minus some. The sample holds under 70,000 clones, over 70% seen once. Specimen: peripheral blood, collected 28 days after the second AZD1222 dose. These receptors came from an adult who received the AZD1222 COVID-19 vaccine.

The rearrangement uses TRBV19 and TRBJ2-1; D ambiguous. V was pared by 3 bases and J by 4 bases, with 1 base between. This CDR3 contains 11 residues. The germline gives CDR1 LNHDA, CDR2 SQIVND (reference sequence). The CDR3, as DNA: TGTGCCAGTAGTATGTACAATGAGCAGTTCTTC. It translates to CASSMYNEQFF.

The rearrangement joins TRBV28 to TRBJ2-7; D ambiguous. In germline, CDR1 is MDHEN, CDR2 SYDVKM. The CDR3 is 13 residues long. V was cut by 3 bases and J by 3 bases, with 9 bases left in between. This CDR3 reads CASSFRGVYEQYV. In DNA form, the CDR3 reads TGTGCCAGCAGTTTTCGTGGGGTCTACGAGCAGTACGTC.

The genes are TRBV28 and TRBJ1-2, with 7 bases matching TRBD1. This CDR3 spans 16 amino acids. Germline CDR1 and CDR2: MDHEN and SYDVKM. Germline trimming cut 2 bases from V and 5 bases from J; bases unmatched to any gene: 11. As DNA, the CDR3 is TGTGCCAGCAGTTTAATAGGTGCTGAGACAGGGTATGGCTACACCTTC. This encodes CASSLIGAETGYGYTF.

The V and J genes are TRBV5-5 and TRBJ2-4; 7 bases fit TRBD1. CDR3 length: 16 amino acids. J lost 8 bases, V lost 0 bases, and 11 bases had no gene match. Germline V gives CDR1 SGHKS, CDR2 YYEKEE (reference sequence). This chain's CDR3 is CASSLVPGQKADIQYF. Here the CDR3 DNA reads TGTGCCAGCAGCTTGGTCCCGGGACAGAAAGCTGACATTCAGTACTTC.

The chain links TRBV5-6 to TRBJ2-7; the D is unclear. The CDR3 consists of 15 residues. Deletions cut 1 base from V and 6 bases from J, with 17 bases between. Per the germline V gene, CDR1 is SGHDT and CDR2 is YYEEEE. CDR3 DNA: TGTGCCAGCAGCTTGCGAAGGACCATAGAAGGCGAGCAGTACTTC. It specifies CASSLRRTIEGEQYF.

This clone was seen a few times. This chain links TRBV5-1 with TRBJ1-2; TRBD1 might be the D (5 bases). The germline CDR1 and CDR2 sequences are SGHRS and YFSETQ. Trimming took off 4 bases at V and 1 base at J, with 8 bases between the two ends. This CDR3 region has 13 residues. The CDR3: CASSVTDNYGYTF. Here the CDR3 DNA reads TGCGCCAGCAGCGTGACAGATAACTATGGCTACACCTTC.

This chain connects TRBV28 to TRBJ2-7; D may be TRBD1 (6 bases). Trimming removed 3 bases from V and 4 bases from J, with 13 bases in between. Germline V gene sequence: CDR1 MDHEN, CDR2 SYDVKM. The CDR3 has 14 residues. The CDR3 here is CASSLTGRVYEQYV. The CDR3 bases are TGTGCCAGCAGTTTGACAGGTAGAGTTTACGAGCAGTACGTC.

The CDR3 sequence is CASSLSGGRANEQFF. In DNA, the CDR3 is TGTGCCAGCAGTTTGAGCGGCGGGAGGGCGAATGAGCAGTTCTTC. The V and J genes are TRBV28 and TRBJ2-1, with 9 bases that match TRBD2. V shed 3 bases and J 7 bases; nucleotides not matched to a gene: 7. The germline CDR1 and CDR2 sequences are MDHEN and SYDVKM. CDR3 length: 15 amino acids.

The genes are TRBV5-6 and TRBJ1-1; D is unresolved. This CDR3 spans 14 amino acids. V was clipped by 2 bases and J by 3 bases, with 11 bases between them. Germline V gene sequence: CDR1 SGHDT, CDR2 YYEEEE. This CDR3 reads CASSFRVGYTEAFF. As DNA, the CDR3 is TGTGCCAGCAGCTTTCGAGTTGGGTACACTGAAGCTTTCTTT.

This clone was detected a few times. The chain employs TRBV7-6 and TRBJ2-1; 11 bases line up with TRBD2. V lost 6 bases, J lost 8 bases, and 9 bases stayed unmatched. Germline CDR1 and CDR2: SGHVS and FNYEAQ. The CDR3 runs to 15 residues. The CDR3 protein is CASSVTSGTGHEQFF. DNA for the CDR3: TGTGCCAGCAGTGTGACTAGCGGGACGGGTCATGAGCAGTTCTTC.

This chain joins TRBV2 and TRBJ2-5, with 8 positions matching TRBD2. From germline, CDR1 is SNHLY and CDR2 FYNNEI. This CDR3 comprises 13 residues. V dropped 6 bases and J dropped 7; count of bases not matched to a gene: 7. This CDR3 reads CASRVSGEGTQYF. CDR3 DNA: TGTGCCAGCAGAGTTAGCGGGGAAGGGACCCAGTACTTC.

The rearrangement joins TRBV18 to TRBJ2-1, with D possibly TRBD2 on 6 matching bases. V was cut by 0 bases and J by 0 bases, with 9 bases left in between. The CDR3 covers 16 residues. Looked up from germline, CDR1 is KGHSH and CDR2 is LQKENI. The DNA for the CDR3 is TGTGCCAGCTCACCACCAGGGGACTTCTCCTACAATGAGCAGTTCTTC. It encodes CASSPPGDFSYNEQFF.

The CDR3 nucleotides are TGTGCCAGCAGTGATATGGGGGGGTTTGGCTACACCTTC. Protein product: CASSDMGGFGYTF. The V call is TRBV25-1, the J call TRBJ1-2, with D possibly matching TRBD1 (5 bases). V was clipped by 3 bases and J by 7 bases, with 12 bases between them. This CDR3 spans 13 amino acids. From germline, CDR1 is MGHDK and CDR2 SYGVNS.

The V call is TRBV7-2, the J call TRBJ2-5; 9 bases agree with TRBD1. From germline, CDR1 is SGHTA and CDR2 FQGNSA. V shed 5 bases and J 5 bases; nucleotides not matched to a gene: 15. There are 17 residues in the CDR3. CDR3 loop: CASSQGDIQGAEETQYF. CDR3 sequence (DNA): TGTGCCAGCAGCCAAGGAGATATACAGGGGGCGGAGGAGACCCAGTACTTC.

The chain is built from TRBV5-1 and TRBJ1-6, with D maybe TRBD1 (6 bases). The CDR3 consists of 15 residues. Trimming took 0 bases from V and 10 from J, leaving 14 bases between them. The germline gives CDR1 SGHRS, CDR2 YFSETQ. CDR3 residues: CASSLDGGAGSPLHF. The CDR3 coding sequence is TGCGCCAGCAGCTTGGATGGGGGGGCAGGATCACCCCTCCACTTT.

This clone was found a few times. The chain joins TRBV19 to TRBJ1-5; D might be TRBD1 (5 bases). V lost 6 bases, J lost 0 bases, and 12 bases lay in between. Germline values: CDR1 LNHDA, CDR2 SQIVND (reference sequence). There are 15 residues in the CDR3. The CDR3 here is CASRLDSYSNQPQHF. The CDR3 nucleotides are TGTGCCAGTAGACTTGACAGTTATAGCAATCAGCCCCAGCATTTT.

The chain uses TRBV27 and TRBJ2-7; TRBD1 aligns across 7 bases. J was trimmed by 2 bases and V by 5 bases; bases with no gene match: 12. CDR1 is MNHEY and CDR2 is SMNVEV in the germline V gene (reference sequence). This CDR3 is 16 amino acids long. CDR3 DNA: TGTGCCAGCAGTCCCTATCAGACAGGGCTAACCTACGAGCAGTACGTC. This codes for CASSPYQTGLTYEQYV.

Note on this clone: The junction differs from germline at one of its ends, possibly a read error. The chain combines TRBV5-5 with TRBJ2-3; D may match TRBD1 or TRBD2 (6 bases each). This CDR3 has 14 amino acids. Per germline, CDR1 SGHKS and CDR2 YYEKEE (reference sequence). The CDR3 loop is CAGSLGGRWDTQYF. The DNA for the CDR3 is TGTGCCGGCAGCTTGGGGGGCCGGTGGGATACGCAGTATTTT.